Following are 13 T cell receptor beta chains from one sample sequenced in a study of PD-1 blockade in classical Hodgkin lymphoma. Using immunoSEQ multiplex PCR, the repertoire was profiled, and TCRdb retains in-frame clones only, with some absent. The sample shows about 94,000 clones, about 93% of them seen only once. Time point reported: cycle 4 day 1 (C4D1), after 6 weeks of nivolumab. All patients experienced relapse after autologous stem cell transplantation, and brentuximab vedotin exposure was variable. The material was peripheral blood mononuclear cells (PBMCs), obtained before the fourth cycle of nivolumab. All receptors come from a human donor with classical Hodgkin lymphoma.

The gene calls are TRBV2 and TRBJ1-1; D perhaps matches TRBD1 (6 bases). This CDR3 is built from 12 residues. V was clipped by 7 bases and J by 5 bases, with 11 bases between them. The V gene's germline CDR1 is SNHLY and CDR2 FYNNEI. Here the CDR3 reads CASIRGLTEAFF. CDR3 DNA sequence: TGTGCCAGCATAAGGGGGTTAACTGAAGCTTTCTTT.

The chain combines TRBV5-4 with TRBJ2-7; a weak D match, TRBD1 (5 bases). The CDR3 is made up of 14 amino acids. Between the trimmed V and J ends, which lost 4 bases and 2 bases, there was a span of 13 bases. Germline V gives CDR1 SGHNT, CDR2 YYREEE (reference sequence). Written as DNA, the CDR3 is TGTGCCAGCAGCCCAGAGACAGATCCCTACGAGCAGTACTTC. It encodes CASSPETDPYEQYF.

V is TRBV5-1 and J is TRBJ2-3; D may be TRBD2 (5 bases). This CDR3 contains 13 residues. Trimming shortened V by 4 bases and J by 3 bases, and 9 bases separated the two germline ends. Germline V CDR1 and CDR2: SGHRS, YFSETQ. CDR3: CASSPGNTDTQYF. The DNA of the CDR3 is TGCGCCAGCAGCCCGGGGAATACAGATACGCAGTATTTT.

The chain is built from TRBV28 and TRBJ2-3; D perhaps matches TRBD1 (7 bases). Trimming shortened V by 0 bases and J by 2 bases, and 15 bases separated the two germline ends. This CDR3 contains 17 residues. Germline-derived CDR1 and CDR2 are MDHEN and SYDVKM. CDR3 sequence reads: CASSLWLQGRNTDTQYF. In nucleotides, the CDR3 is TGTGCCAGCAGTTTATGGCTACAGGGGAGGAACACAGATACGCAGTATTTT.

CDR3 bases: TGTGCCAGCAGTGACAGGACAGGAAAGGAAAAACTGTTTTTT. It specifies CASSDRTGKEKLFF. The chain uses TRBV2 and TRBJ1-4; TRBD1 matches at 7 bases. CDR1 and CDR2 (germline): SNHLY, FYNNEI. V trimming: 3 bases; J trimming: 8 bases; junction bases outside the gene matches: 6. The CDR3 sequence is 14 residues long.

The V and J genes are TRBV11-2 and TRBJ2-3; D is possibly TRBD2 (6 bases). V shed 3 bases and J shed 1 base, with 11 bases lying between them. CDR1 is SGHAT, CDR2 FQNNGV, per germline. The CDR3 length is 15 residues. In nucleotides, the CDR3 is TGTGCCAGCAGCTTCAACGGGAGAGGCACAGATACGCAGTATTTT. Its translation is CASSFNGRGTDTQYF. The full variable domain, rest sourced from reference TRBV11-2 and TRBJ2-3, is EAGVAQSPRYKIIEKRQSVAFWCNPISGHATLYWYQQILGQGPKLLIQFQNNGVVDDSQLPKDRFSAERLKGVDSTLKIQPAKLEDSAVYLCASSFNGRGTDTQYFGPGTRLTVL.

The chain employs TRBV5-6 and TRBJ2-5; D not certain. V was pared by 2 bases and J by 0 bases, with 2 bases between. The germline V gene has CDR1 SGHDT and CDR2 YYEEEE. The CDR3 totals 12 residues. The CDR3 coding sequence is TGTGCCAGCAGCTTTGACCAAGAGACCCAGTACTTC. This encodes CASSFDQETQYF.

V usage is TRBV10-3 and J usage is TRBJ2-5, with TRBD1 as a possible D gene (5 bases). The CDR3 is made up of 12 amino acids. In germline, CDR1 is ENHRY, CDR2 SYGVKD. V lost 10 bases, J lost 3 bases, and 12 bases lay in between. The CDR3 nucleotides are TGTGCCACCAGACAAGGGGAAGAGACCCAGTACTTC. As protein: CATRQGEETQYF.

This clone came up once. The V and J genes are TRBV18 and TRBJ2-2, with D unclear. The germline V and J ends were trimmed by 6 bases and 3 bases, with 11 bases remaining between them. The CDR3 consists of 14 residues. Germline V CDR1 and CDR2: KGHSH, LQKENI. The CDR3 sequence is CASSEMTDTGELFF. CDR3 DNA: TGTGCCAGCTCCGAAATGACGGACACCGGGGAGCTGTTTTTT. The whole variable domain, remainder taken from reference TRBV18 and TRBJ2-2, is NAGVMQNPRHLVRRRGQEARLRCSPMKGHSHVYWYRQLPEEGLKFMVYLQKENIIDESGMPKERFSAEFPKEGPSILRIQQVVRGDSAAYFCASSEMTDTGELFFGEGSRLTVL.

This chain connects TRBV9 to TRBJ1-6; D possibly corresponds to TRBD1 (5 bases). This CDR3 comprises 17 residues. Between the trimmed V and J ends, which lost 0 bases and 8 bases, there was a span of 18 bases. In germline, CDR1 is SGDLS, CDR2 YYNGEE. In DNA, the CDR3 is TGTGCCAGCAGCGTAGCCCTGGGGAGGGGCCTGCATTCACCCCTCCACTTT. Its translation is CASSVALGRGLHSPLHF.

The chain combines TRBV28 with TRBJ2-1; 7 positions agree with TRBD2. The CDR3 runs 15 residues. With V trimmed by 2 bases and J by 0 bases, 1 base remained unmatched. The germline V gene encodes CDR1 MDHEN and CDR2 SYDVKM. The CDR3 reads CASSLLADSYNEQFF. CDR3 nucleotides: TGTGCCAGCAGTTTACTAGCGGACTCCTACAATGAGCAGTTCTTC.

The chain has TRBV7-9 and TRBJ2-3; 8 bases agree with TRBD2. Germline trimming cut 5 bases from V and 2 bases from J; bases unmatched to any gene: 12. The CDR3 spans 17 residues. The germline gives CDR1 SEHNR, CDR2 FQNEAQ (reference sequence). CDR3 coding DNA: TGTGCCAGCAGCCCGAGCTGGGCGGGAGGCAACACAGATACGCAGTATTTT. It translates to CASSPSWAGGNTDTQYF.

V gene TRBV28 combines with J gene TRBJ2-7; D ambiguous. Between the trimmed V and J ends, which lost 3 bases and 3 bases, there was a span of 9 bases. CDR1 is MDHEN and CDR2 is SYDVKM in the germline V gene. The CDR3 loop spans 13 amino acids. CDR3 region: CASSLLRNYEQYF. In DNA form, the CDR3 reads TGTGCCAGCAGTTTGCTCCGAAACTACGAGCAGTACTTC.